The 26 T cell receptor beta chains listed next were all sequenced from one sample in a study of T cell responses to AZD1222 COVID-19 vaccine. Repertoires were generated with immunoSEQ multiplex PCR, while TCRdb's copy carries only in-frame clones and drops some. The sample contains about 62,000 clones, roughly 90% of which appear only once. Material: peripheral blood, obtained on day 0 of AZD1222 vaccination. The receptors here all came from an adult in good health.

Only a few counts were recorded for this clone. The J gene is TRBJ1-6, the V gene TRBV30; tentatively, D is TRBD1 (5 bases). The CDR3 extends over 13 amino acids. Germline lookup yields CDR1 GTSNPN and CDR2 SVGIG (reference sequence). V shed 1 base and J shed 4 bases, with 5 bases lying between them. CDR3 DNA sequence: TGTGCCTGGAGTGGACAGTATAATTCACCCCTCCACTTT. Translating gives CAWSGQYNSPLHF.

The CDR3 reads CASSMGDAETQYF. The DNA of the CDR3 is TGTGCCAGTAGTATGGGGGATGCGGAGACCCAGTACTTC. This chain uses TRBV19 with TRBJ2-5; D assignment may be TRBD1 or TRBD2 (5 bases each). Germline V CDR1 and CDR2: LNHDA, SQIVND (reference sequence). The CDR3 has 13 residues. The V end was cut by 3 bases, the J end by 5 bases, with 10 bases between.

The genes are TRBV7-9 and TRBJ1-4; D remains unclear. The V gene's germline CDR1 is SEHNR and CDR2 FQNEAQ (reference sequence). This CDR3 has 14 residues. Trimming pared 5 bases from V and 8 bases from J, leaving 15 bases between. The DNA for the CDR3 is TGTGCCAGCAGCCCCGACATGATTGGGGAAAAACTGTTTTTT. Encoded protein: CASSPDMIGEKLFF.

CDR3 nucleotide sequence: TGTGCCAGCAGCCACACCCAGCTTAATGAAAAACTGTTTTTT. This sequence encodes CASSHTQLNEKLFF. The chain links TRBV3-1 (or the pseudogene TRBV3-2) to TRBJ1-4; D is ambiguous. V was cut by 3 bases and J by 4 bases, with 9 bases left in between. The CDR3 is 14 residues long. Germline V CDR1 and CDR2: LGHDT, YNNKEL (reference sequence).

Only one count was recorded for this clone. Written as DNA, the CDR3 is TGTGCCAGCAGCCAGTACGACAGGGGGCTTTTGAATGAGCAGTTCTTC. Its protein is CASSQYDRGLLNEQFF. This chain joins TRBV3-1 (or the pseudogene TRBV3-2) and TRBJ2-1; TRBD1 matches 10 bases. This CDR3 has 16 residues. Trimming removed 3 bases from V and 7 bases from J; junction bases left unmatched: 9. Germline CDR1 reads LGHDT; CDR2 reads YNNKEL (reference sequence).

The chain combines TRBV5-1 with TRBJ2-7; 9 bases fit TRBD1. CDR3 size: 13 residues. Germline CDR1 and CDR2: SGHRS and YFSETQ. V dropped 5 bases and J dropped 3; count of bases not matched to a gene: 3. CDR3 DNA: TGCGCCAGCAGTCGACAGGGGGGCTACGAGCAGTACTTC. Protein sequence: CASSRQGGYEQYF.

This chain links TRBV7-8 with TRBJ1-1; D is uncertain. The germline CDR1 and CDR2 sequences are SGHVS and FQNEAQ. V lost 3 bases and J 5 bases, leaving 13 bases between the germline ends. This CDR3 has 14 residues. The CDR3 protein is CASSLSGVQTEAFF. CDR3 DNA: TGTGCCAGCAGCTTGAGTGGGGTGCAGACTGAAGCTTTCTTT. Drawing the rest from reference TRBV7-8 and TRBJ1-1, the complete variable domain is GAGVSQSPRYKVAKRGQDVALRCDPISGHVSLFWYQQALGQGPEFLTYFQNEAQLDKSGLPSDRFFAERPEGSVSTLKIQRTQQEDSAVYLCASSLSGVQTEAFFGQGTRLTVV.

This clone has more than one count but fewer than ten. The chain employs TRBV5-4 and TRBJ1-4; no clear D gene. Trimming cost V 1 base and J 0 bases, with 7 bases left between them. The CDR3 length is 15 residues. Looked up from germline, CDR1 is SGHNT and CDR2 is YYREEE (reference sequence). The CDR3 nucleotides read TGTGCCAGCAGCTTGAGCGCGGCAACTAATGAAAAACTGTTTTTT. This gives the protein CASSLSAATNEKLFF.

The chain carries TRBV9 and TRBJ2-7; 7 positions agree with TRBD2. Germline CDR1 reads SGDLS; CDR2 reads YYNGEE. V lost 0 bases, J lost 2 bases, and 5 bases stayed unmatched. The CDR3 is 15 residues long. CDR3 sequence reads: CASSVEYGGTYEQYF. The CDR3 DNA sequence: TGTGCCAGCAGCGTAGAATACGGGGGGACCTACGAGCAGTACTTC.

This rearrangement joins TRBV9 to TRBJ1-3; no firm D call. The CDR3 length is 14 residues. Germline CDR1 and CDR2: SGDLS and YYNGEE. The V end lost 2 bases, the J end lost 7 bases, and 13 bases lay between the germline ends. The CDR3 loop reads CASSVGPGSNTIYF. The CDR3 nucleotides read TGTGCCAGCAGCGTCGGTCCAGGATCGAACACCATATATTTT.

The chain joins TRBV7-6 to TRBJ1-3; tentative D call: TRBD1 (5 bases). The V end was cut by 0 bases, the J end by 0 bases, with 6 bases between. The CDR3 loop spans 15 amino acids. Germline V gives CDR1 SGHVS, CDR2 FNYEAQ. The CDR3 sequence is CASSLARGSGNTIYF. CDR3 DNA: TGTGCCAGCAGCTTAGCGAGGGGCTCTGGAAACACCATATATTTT.

CDR3 residues: CASSVRDRNTEAFF. CDR3 DNA sequence: TGTGCCAGCAGCGTCCGGGACAGGAACACTGAAGCTTTCTTT. The chain employs TRBV5-6 and TRBJ1-1; 7 nucleotides line up with TRBD1. The CDR3 is 14 residues long. Germline trimming cut 4 bases from V and 1 base from J; bases unmatched to any gene: 4. From germline, CDR1 is SGHDT and CDR2 YYEEEE.

The genes are TRBV9 and TRBJ1-6, with D uncertain. This CDR3 has 13 residues. The germline CDR1 and CDR2 sequences are SGDLS and YYNGEE. With 4 bases removed from V and 6 bases from J, the gap between germline ends came to 8 bases. CDR3 coding DNA: TGTGCCAGCAGCACCAGGATTAATTCACCCCTCCACTTT. Its protein product is CASSTRINSPLHF.

The chain joins TRBV4-2 to TRBJ2-3, with D possibly matching TRBD1 (5 bases). CDR3 length: 16 amino acids. With 4 bases removed from V and 4 bases from J, the gap between germline ends came to 18 bases. The germline V gene has CDR1 LGHNA and CDR2 YNFKEQ. This chain's CDR3 is CASSPRPGFGADTQYF. Written as DNA, the CDR3 is TGTGCCAGCAGCCCGAGGCCAGGGTTTGGTGCAGATACGCAGTATTTT.

CDR3 loop: CASSRIRTSEAFF. The CDR3 DNA reads TGTGCCAGCAGCCGCATACGAACCTCTGAAGCTTTCTTT. The chain has TRBV3-1 (or the pseudogene TRBV3-2) and TRBJ1-1, with D hard to call. Germline V gene sequence: CDR1 LGHDT, CDR2 YNNKEL (reference sequence). The V end lost 4 bases, the J end lost 6 bases, and 12 bases lay between the germline ends. The CDR3 consists of 13 residues.

The chain recombines TRBV27 with TRBJ1-5; maybe TRBD1 (5 bases). Germline CDR1 and CDR2: MNHEY and SMNVEV (reference sequence). Trimming left V 2 bases short and J 7 bases short, with 15 bases between. The CDR3 has 15 residues. This CDR3 reads CASSLMGRRGQPQHF. The CDR3, as DNA: TGTGCCAGCAGTTTAATGGGACGCAGAGGGCAGCCCCAGCATTTT.

J is TRBJ1-1 and V is TRBV6-5, with no clear D. The CDR3 sequence is 15 residues long. Germline V lookup: CDR1 MNHEY, CDR2 SVGAGI. Trimming left V 0 bases short and J 0 bases short, with 8 bases between. In nucleotides, the CDR3 is TGTGCCAGCAGTTACTCCGCCACAGTGAACACTGAAGCTTTCTTT. As protein: CASSYSATVNTEAFF.

This chain joins TRBV29-1 and TRBJ1-2; a possible D gene is TRBD1 (6 bases). V shed 3 bases and J shed 6 bases, with 17 bases lying between them. The CDR3 has 14 amino acids. Per germline, CDR1 SQVTM and CDR2 ANQGSEA. The CDR3 DNA follows: TGCAGCGTTGATGGGACACCAAACTCGGATGGCTACACCTTC. Protein sequence: CSVDGTPNSDGYTF.

The V gene is TRBV5-4, the J gene TRBJ2-3; D possibly corresponds to TRBD2 (7 bases). CDR3 size: 16 residues. The V end was cut by 3 bases, the J end by 4 bases, with 18 bases between. Germline lookup yields CDR1 SGHNT and CDR2 YYREEE (reference sequence). The CDR3 loop reads CASSSARGPSSDTQYF. The CDR3 DNA follows: TGTGCCAGCAGCTCAGCGCGGGGGCCAAGTTCAGATACGCAGTATTTT. The entire variable domain, with the rest obtained from reference TRBV5-4 and TRBJ2-3, is as follows: ETGVTQSPTHLIKTRGQQVTLRCSSQSGHNTVSWYQQALGQGPQFIFQYYREEENGRGNFPPRFSGLQFPNYSSELNVNALELDDSALYLCASSSARGPSSDTQYFGPGTRLTVL.

This sequence joins TRBV10-3 and TRBJ1-5; 7 bases line up with TRBD1. Trimming removed 10 bases from V and 3 bases from J; junction bases left unmatched: 6. Germline-derived CDR1 and CDR2 are ENHRY and SYGVKD. This CDR3 is built from 13 residues. CDR3 DNA: TGTGCCACTCTCCAGGGGGACAATCAGCCCCAGCATTTT. This gives the protein CATLQGDNQPQHF.

This rearrangement joins TRBV5-4 to TRBJ1-1; 7 nucleotides match TRBD1. The CDR3 spans 15 residues. With V trimmed by 0 bases and J by 1 base, 3 bases remained unmatched. The V gene's germline CDR1 is SGHNT and CDR2 YYREEE (reference sequence). As DNA, the CDR3 is TGTGCCAGCAGCTTGGAAGGGGGCAGGAACACTGAAGCTTTCTTT. It codes for CASSLEGGRNTEAFF. Complete variable domain (other parts from reference TRBV5-4 and TRBJ1-1): ETGVTQSPTHLIKTRGQQVTLRCSSQSGHNTVSWYQQALGQGPQFIFQYYREEENGRGNFPPRFSGLQFPNYSSELNVNALELDDSALYLCASSLEGGRNTEAFFGQGTRLTVV.

The chain has TRBV6-5 and TRBJ1-2; tentative D call: TRBD1 (6 bases). Looked up from germline, CDR1 is MNHEY and CDR2 is SVGAGI. Trimming took off 8 bases at V and 6 bases at J, with 22 bases between the two ends. The CDR3 is 15 amino acids. The CDR3 loop reads CASLRMVGGRDGYTF. In DNA, the CDR3 is TGTGCCAGCCTTAGGATGGTAGGGGGAAGGGATGGCTACACCTTC.

The chain recombines TRBV12-3 or TRBV12-4 with TRBJ1-2; tentative D call: TRBD1 (6 bases). V lost 6 bases to trimming and J lost 3 bases, with 11 bases between them. The CDR3 is 13 amino acids. The CDR3: CASRGTLDYGYTF. For the CDR3, the DNA is TGTGCCAGCAGGGGGACATTGGACTATGGCTACACCTTC.

The chain carries TRBV10-1 and TRBJ1-1, with D perhaps matching TRBD1 (5 bases). The CDR3 length is 13 residues. Germline assignment: CDR1 WNHNN and CDR2 SYGVQD (reference sequence). With 5 bases removed from V and 0 bases from J, the gap between germline ends came to 7 bases. The CDR3 DNA reads as TGCGCCAGCAGTCTGACAGTGAACACTGAAGCTTTCTTT. Residues: CASSLTVNTEAFF.

This chain uses TRBV5-1 with TRBJ1-1, with 8 bases lining up with TRBD1. This CDR3 has 15 residues. J gave up 2 bases and V 2 bases, and 5 bases lay outside the gene matches. From germline, CDR1 is SGHRS and CDR2 YFSETQ. The CDR3 nucleotides read TGCGCCAGCAGCTTAGAGGGGACAGGAAACACTGAAGCTTTCTTT. Its protein is CASSLEGTGNTEAFF.

The chain combines TRBV21-1 with TRBJ2-5; whether TRBD2, the table's D call, matches the DNA was not checked. TRBV21-1 is an annotated pseudogene. The CDR3 length is 19 residues. The CDR3 sequence: CASSKPGLSNLRPQETQYF. DNA of the CDR3: TGTGCCAGCAGCAAACCGGGACTATCAAACTTAAGGCCCCAAGAGACCCAGTACTTC.